The next 26 T cell receptor beta chains were all read from a single sample in a study of blood T cell repertoires in COVID-19. Assay used: immunoSEQ multiplex PCR; TCRdb lists only in-frame clones, some missing. The sample lists approximately 360,000 clones, almost 90% occurring once. The specimen sequenced was peripheral blood. The receptors were gathered from a man younger than 35 with active or convalescent COVID-19.

CDR3 nucleotide sequence: TGTGCCAGCAGCTTAACCGGCGGCAGGGGGCCCATGAACACTGAAGCTTTCTTT. Amino acids: CASSLTGGRGPMNTEAFF. The rearrangement links TRBV7-2 to TRBJ1-1, with 8 bases fitting TRBD1. CDR3 size: 18 residues. CDR1 is SGHTA and CDR2 is FQGNSA in the germline V gene. The ends lost 2 bases at V and 0 bases at J; junction bases unmatched: 11.

This rearrangement joins TRBV24-1 to TRBJ1-4; 11 nucleotides line up with TRBD1. V was clipped by 4 bases and J by 8 bases; unmatched bases: 5. Germline V CDR1 and CDR2: KGHDR, SFDVKD. CDR3 length equals 15 residues. The CDR3 here is CATSEAGTGGEKLFF. The DNA for the CDR3 is TGTGCCACCAGTGAAGCCGGGACAGGGGGGGAAAAACTGTTTTTT.

This clone was seen once. The chain employs TRBV5-4 and TRBJ1-1; a possible D gene is TRBD1 (5 bases). Deletions cut 4 bases from V and 9 bases from J, with 16 bases between. This CDR3 is 13 amino acids long. Germline V lookup: CDR1 SGHNT, CDR2 YYREEE (reference sequence). CDR3 sequence: CASSPDTLSKAFF. The CDR3 nucleotides read TGTGCCAGCAGCCCGGACACCCTTAGCAAAGCTTTCTTT.

The rearrangement joins TRBV7-8 to TRBJ2-7, with 7 bases matching TRBD1. The germline V gene encodes CDR1 SGHVS and CDR2 FQNEAQ. CDR3 length: 16 residues. V was clipped by 3 bases and J by 3 bases; unmatched bases: 11. CDR3 sequence (DNA): TGTGCCAGCAGCTTGGACGACGGGACAGAAAACTACGAGCAGTACTTC. Translating it yields CASSLDDGTENYEQYF.

The chain couples TRBV27 to TRBJ2-2; tentative D call: TRBD2 (6 bases). The CDR3 totals 17 residues. The V gene's germline CDR1 is MNHEY and CDR2 SMNVEV (reference sequence). Trimming pared 6 bases from V and 0 bases from J, leaving 17 bases between. The chain's CDR3 is CASRKPEGLANTGELFF. The CDR3 DNA reads as TGTGCCAGCAGAAAACCCGAGGGACTGGCGAACACCGGGGAGCTGTTTTTT.

The rearrangement links TRBV9 to TRBJ1-3, with a tentative D call TRBD1 (5 bases). The CDR3 extends over 16 amino acids. V was pared by 3 bases and J by 4 bases, with 17 bases between. Germline V gives CDR1 SGDLS, CDR2 YYNGEE. CDR3 sequence: CASSARLPGSGNTIYF. The DNA for the CDR3 is TGTGCCAGCAGCGCACGGCTTCCAGGGTCCGGAAACACCATATATTTT.

The V and J genes are TRBV11-2 and TRBJ1-5, with 12 bases fitting TRBD1. J gave up 3 bases and V 5 bases, and 8 bases lay outside the gene matches. Germline values: CDR1 SGHAT, CDR2 FQNNGV. This CDR3 has 17 amino acids. In nucleotides, the CDR3 is TGTGCCAGCAGCACCCCCGGGACAGGGGGCTTCAATCAGCCCCAGCATTTT. Translation: CASSTPGTGGFNQPQHF.

The rearrangement links TRBV24-1 to TRBJ2-5, with 12 bases identical to TRBD1. After removal of 4 bases from V and 4 bases from J, the junction contained 9 bases not matched to a gene. This CDR3 comprises 17 residues. From germline, CDR1 is KGHDR and CDR2 SFDVKD. The CDR3 DNA sequence: TGTGCCACCAGTGACCTGACCGGGACAGGGGGCGCAGAGACCCAGTACTTC. It translates to CATSDLTGTGGAETQYF.

The chain uses TRBV5-6 and TRBJ1-3; D gene unclear. Trimming stripped 1 base from V and 4 bases from J, with 12 bases between. CDR1 SGHDT and CDR2 YYEEEE come from the germline V gene. This CDR3 region has 15 residues. CDR3 loop: CASSLWKEAGNTIYF. In DNA, the CDR3 is TGTGCCAGCAGCTTGTGGAAGGAGGCCGGAAACACCATATATTTT.

The chain joins TRBV5-1 to TRBJ1-1, with TRBD1 matching 9 bases. The germline gives CDR1 SGHRS, CDR2 YFSETQ. V lost 1 base, J lost 10 bases, and 11 bases stayed unmatched. The CDR3 sequence is 15 residues long. The DNA for the CDR3 is TGCGCCAGCAGCTTGACAACCGGGACAGGGACGGGAGCTTTCTTT. Residues: CASSLTTGTGTGAFF.

This chain connects TRBV5-1 to TRBJ1-5; weak D call: TRBD1 (5 bases). CDR1 SGHRS and CDR2 YFSETQ come from the germline V gene. This CDR3 comprises 14 residues. Trimming cost V 4 bases and J 6 bases, with 14 bases left between them. The CDR3 nucleotides read TGCGCCAGCAGCCCGGCGCAGGGTCTTCAGCCCCAGCATTTT. It translates to CASSPAQGLQPQHF.

The CDR3: CASSLRYLDTQYF. Here the CDR3 DNA reads TGTGCCAGCAGTTTACGGTACCTAGATACGCAGTATTTT. The genes are TRBV12-3 or TRBV12-4 and TRBJ2-3; the D is unclear. This CDR3 contains 13 residues. V was pared by 2 bases and J by 5 bases, with 8 bases between.

The rearrangement links TRBV30 to TRBJ2-3, with 8 bases matching TRBD2. CDR1 and CDR2 (germline): GTSNPN, SVGIG (reference sequence). V was pared by 0 bases and J by 6 bases, with 2 bases of the junction left unmatched. This CDR3 comprises 13 residues. The DNA of the CDR3 is TGTGCCTGGAGTGTTCTAGCGGGTGATACGCAGTATTTT. Its protein is CAWSVLAGDTQYF.

V usage is TRBV10-3 and J usage is TRBJ1-4; 7 bases map to TRBD1. Trimming at V came to 6 bases and at J to 5 bases, leaving 6 bases not matched to a gene. The CDR3 loop spans 14 amino acids. Germline-derived CDR1 and CDR2 are ENHRY and SYGVKD. CDR3 sequence: CAISLGQSNEKLFF. The CDR3 DNA reads as TGTGCCATCAGCCTGGGACAGTCAAATGAAAAACTGTTTTTT.

This chain links TRBV7-2 with TRBJ1-1; TRBD1 might be the D (5 bases). The CDR3 totals 13 residues. The germline V gene encodes CDR1 SGHTA and CDR2 FQGNSA. Trimming left V 3 bases short and J 10 bases short, with 15 bases between. The CDR3 DNA reads TGTGCCAGCAGCTTGTTAGGCAGGGAGGGAGCTTTCTTT. It translates to CASSLLGREGAFF.

DNA for the CDR3: TGTGCCAGCAGCCAAGGAACCCTTACCTGGACTGTGAACACCGGGGAGCTGTTTTTT. Residues: CASSQGTLTWTVNTGELFF. The V call is TRBV14, the J call TRBJ2-2, with D perhaps matching TRBD2 (5 bases). The CDR3 is made up of 19 amino acids. Germline assignment: CDR1 SGHDN and CDR2 FVKESK. Deletions cut 1 base from V and 1 base from J, with 19 bases between.

This clone occurred once. This rearrangement joins TRBV18 to TRBJ2-2; tentative D call: TRBD1 (6 bases). CDR1 KGHSH and CDR2 LQKENI come from the germline V gene. The CDR3 is made up of 14 amino acids. V was shortened by 2 bases and J by 3 bases, with 7 bases between the two germline ends. The chain's CDR3 is CASSPWTDTGELFF. The DNA for the CDR3 is TGTGCCAGCTCACCATGGACAGACACCGGGGAGCTGTTTTTT.

The rearrangement joins TRBV5-1 to TRBJ2-7; TRBD1 might be the D (5 bases). This CDR3 region has 15 residues. Trimming left V 4 bases short and J 1 base short, with 15 bases between. Germline loops: CDR1 SGHRS, CDR2 YFSETQ. The CDR3 loop reads CASSHTGVGSYEQYF. CDR3 sequence (DNA): TGCGCCAGCAGCCATACAGGCGTCGGGTCCTACGAGCAGTACTTC.

The chain joins TRBV20-1 to TRBJ2-1; D call uncertain. V dropped 4 bases and J dropped 8 bases, with 6 bases sitting between them. The CDR3 is made up of 10 amino acids. The germline V gene has CDR1 DFQATT and CDR2 SNEGSKA (reference sequence). CDR3 region: CSANSYEQFF. CDR3 DNA sequence: TGCAGTGCTAATAGCTATGAGCAGTTCTTC.

The V gene is TRBV14, the J gene TRBJ1-2, with a possible D match to TRBD1 (6 bases). V shed 1 base and J shed 5 bases, with 23 bases lying between them. Germline CDR1 and CDR2: SGHDN and FVKESK. There are 18 residues in the CDR3. CDR3 nucleotide sequence: TGTGCCAGCAGCCAAGCCCTGGGGGGGGCAGGCTTTTCGTATGGCTACACCTTC. Translation gives CASSQALGGAGFSYGYTF. Filled out from reference TRBV14 and TRBJ1-2, the complete variable domain reads EAGVTQFPSHSVIEKGQTVTLRCDPISGHDNLYWYRRVMGKEIKFLLHFVKESKQDESGMPNNRFLAERTGGTYSTLKVQPAELEDSGVYFCASSQALGGAGFSYGYTFGSGTRLTVV.

The chain combines TRBV28 with TRBJ1-5; 9 nucleotides line up with TRBD1. Losses at the gene ends were 5 bases for V and 5 bases for J; bases not matched to a gene: 4. Per germline, CDR1 MDHEN and CDR2 SYDVKM. The CDR3 is made up of 14 amino acids. Here the CDR3 DNA reads TGTGCCAGCAGTCGGGACAGGGTCGATCAGCCCCAGCATTTT. As protein: CASSRDRVDQPQHF.

This sequence joins TRBV3-1 (or the pseudogene TRBV3-2) and TRBJ2-5; TRBD2 aligns across 9 bases. Per germline, CDR1 LGHDT and CDR2 YNNKEL (reference sequence). With V trimmed by 2 bases and J by 3 bases, 7 bases remained unmatched. The CDR3 has 16 amino acids. The CDR3 DNA follows: TGTGCCAGCAGCCAAACCGGACTAGCGCAGAAAGAGACCCAGTACTTC. This encodes CASSQTGLAQKETQYF.

The rearrangement links TRBV6-2 or TRBV6-3 to TRBJ1-5, with 11 bases identical to TRBD1. The ends lost 4 bases at V and 4 bases at J; junction bases unmatched: 12. CDR1 and CDR2 (germline): MNHEY, SVGEGT. This CDR3 has 18 residues. The CDR3 coding sequence is TGTGCCAGCAGTTCAGGGACAGGGGGGAGTTGGTTGAATCAGCCCCAGCATTTT. Amino acid sequence: CASSSGTGGSWLNQPQHF.

The V call is TRBV28, the J call TRBJ2-1; the D gene is possibly TRBD2 (6 bases). CDR3 length: 13 amino acids. CDR1 is MDHEN, CDR2 SYDVKM, per germline. Trimming left V 5 bases short and J 6 bases short, with 11 bases between. CDR3: CASSAGLTNEQFF. In DNA, the CDR3 is TGTGCCAGCAGTGCGGGACTCACCAATGAGCAGTTCTTC.

The chain recombines TRBV28 with TRBJ1-3; D is undetermined. CDR1 and CDR2 from the germline V gene are MDHEN and SYDVKM. The ends were cut back, 8 bases at V and 0 bases at J, with 14 bases in the middle. This CDR3 region has 15 residues. DNA for the CDR3: TGTGCCAGCTCCCAGGCCGGGGACTCTGGAAACACCATATATTTT. Its translation is CASSQAGDSGNTIYF.

This rearrangement joins TRBV5-6 to TRBJ2-1; the match to TRBD2 covers 11 bases. The V segment lost 3 bases and the J segment 7 bases; nucleotides outside the gene matches: 9. CDR3 size: 16 residues. Germline-derived CDR1 and CDR2 are SGHDT and YYEEEE. The CDR3 nucleotides read TGTGCCAGCAGCTGGGCGACTAGCGGGATCTATAATGAGCAGTTCTTC. As protein: CASSWATSGIYNEQFF.